This TCR beta chain is from a study of OX40 agonist ivuxolimab in advanced cancers. Patients who had autoimmune disease history or got systemic immunosuppression were left out. TCRdb keeps only in-frame clones here, not all; method: immunoSEQ multiplex PCR. The table includes approximately 21,000 clones, 84% detected once. The CDR3 has 14 residues. Germline V gene lookup returns CDR1 LNHNV and CDR2 YYDKDF (reference sequence). Trimming shortened V by 0 bases and J by 8 bases, and 13 bases separated the two germline ends. Sequencing was performed on CD4+ or CD8+ T cells sorted from blood, taken in a trial of the OX40 agonist ivuxolimab. This chain joins TRBV15 and TRBJ1-2; no reliable D call. This TCR was recovered from an adult with an advanced solid tumor such as melanoma, head and neck, liver or kidney cancer. CDR3 in amino acids: CATSREHRPLGYTF. The CDR3 region has the DNA TGTGCCACCAGCAGAGAACACAGACCCTTGGGCTACACCTTC. Full variable domain (remainder filled in from reference TRBV15 and TRBJ1-2): DAMVIQNPRYQVTQFGKPVTLSCSQTLNHNVMYWYQQKSSQAPKLLFHYYDKDFNNEADTPDNFQSRRPNTSFCFLDIRSPGLGDTAMYLCATSREHRPLGYTFGSGTRLTVV.